The sequence of this TCR beta chain was determined in a study of response to subunit inactivated influenza vaccine. Study results and caveats: A suggestion made by the authors is that each seasonal influenza vaccination recruits few new T cells.

This clonotype was seen a handful of times. Antigen specificity is unknown. TCRdb re-derived calls from the RT-PCR reads in MiXCR, one entry per CDR3 protein. The table shows a few hundred thousand distinct CDR3 sequences, with 11% occurring only once. J lost 3 bases, V lost 6 bases, and 13 bases had no gene match. Germline V gene lookup returns CDR1 DFQATT and CDR2 SNEGSKA (reference sequence). The CDR3 spans 15 residues. The sample was also reused in another study, on T cells expressing NK-cell markers. As reported in that work: 5'RACE template switching with UMIs generated TCR beta cDNA. Topping the CD3+CD56-NKG2C+ fraction as well were these clonotypes, in a few donors. Unclear, still, was the HCMV specificity of the expanded NKG2C+ T cell clones.

The TCR sequence derives from a man in his forties or fifties who received an inactivated influenza vaccine. This sample comprised PBMCs from blood, obtained on the day of vaccination. The V and J genes are TRBV20-1 and TRBJ2-5, with 7 bases aligning to TRBD2. In DNA, the CDR3 is TGCAGTGCAAATCCCGGGGGGTCGAGAAAAGAGACCCAGTACTTC. This translates into CSANPGGSRKETQYF.